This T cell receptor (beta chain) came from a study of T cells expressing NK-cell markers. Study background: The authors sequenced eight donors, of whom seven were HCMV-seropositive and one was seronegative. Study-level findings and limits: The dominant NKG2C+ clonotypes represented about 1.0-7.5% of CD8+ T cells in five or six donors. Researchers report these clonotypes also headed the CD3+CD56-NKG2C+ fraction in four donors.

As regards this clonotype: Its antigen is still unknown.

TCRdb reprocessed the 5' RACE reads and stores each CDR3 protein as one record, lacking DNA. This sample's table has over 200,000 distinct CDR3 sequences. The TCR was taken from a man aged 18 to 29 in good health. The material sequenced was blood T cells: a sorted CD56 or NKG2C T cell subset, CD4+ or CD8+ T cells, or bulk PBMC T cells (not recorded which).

The CDR3 spells CSASGRGHNTDTQYF. The rearrangement links TRBV20-1 to TRBJ2-3; TCRdb names TRBD2, which stays unverified in the absence of DNA. This CDR3 is built from 15 residues. Germline CDR1 reads DFQATT; CDR2 reads SNEGSKA (reference sequence).